The 26 T cell receptor beta chains in this list originate from one sample, sequenced in a study of blood T cell repertoires in COVID-19. Only in-frame clones appear in the TCRdb table, and some are missing; sequencing was by immunoSEQ multiplex PCR. Counted here are about 150,000 clones, approximately 89% occurring once; the ten biggest clones make up about 10%. Sequencing used peripheral blood. These receptors were collected from a man between 60 and 75 years old with active or convalescent COVID-19.

CDR3 bases: TGTGCTAGTGGTTTGGCAGGGGGCACTGAAGCTTTCTTT. Protein: CASGLAGGTEAFF. The chain employs TRBV12-5 and TRBJ1-1; 7 nucleotides agree with TRBD1. Germline-derived CDR1 and CDR2 are LGHNT and FRNRAP. V trimming: 1 base; J trimming: 4 bases; junction bases outside the gene matches: 0. CDR3 length: 13 residues.

With respect to this clone: The same CDR3 can be traced to other DNA sequences in this sample. J is TRBJ1-4 and V is TRBV19; 7 bases map to TRBD1. This CDR3 has 15 residues. Germline V lookup: CDR1 LNHDA, CDR2 SQIVND (reference sequence). V shed 5 bases and J 1 base; nucleotides not matched to a gene: 4. DNA of the CDR3: TGTGCCAGTAGTTCGCGACAGGGAACTAATGAAAAACTGTTTTTT. Translation: CASSSRQGTNEKLFF.

V is TRBV7-9 and J is TRBJ2-7, with 10 bases that match TRBD1. This CDR3 spans 18 amino acids. Germline CDR1 SEHNR, CDR2 FQNEAQ (reference sequence). V lost 3 bases and J lost 0; bases outside the gene matches: 11. CDR3 protein: CASSLGDRGPTLSYEQYF. The CDR3 nucleotides read TGTGCCAGCAGCTTGGGGGACAGGGGTCCCACACTCTCCTACGAGCAGTACTTC.

The count of this clone is one. The chain employs TRBV5-6 and TRBJ1-1, with D uncertain. This CDR3 has 14 amino acids. Germline V CDR1 and CDR2: SGHDT, YYEEEE. Trimming removed 2 bases from V and 1 base from J, with 9 bases in between. CDR3 DNA: TGTGCCAGCAGCTTCGCGGTGGGGAACACTGAAGCTTTCTTT. This translates into CASSFAVGNTEAFF.

The sample holds a few counts of this clone. The gene calls are TRBV25-1 and TRBJ1-3, with D unclear. The CDR3 has 13 residues. CDR1 MGHDK and CDR2 SYGVNS come from the germline V gene. V was shortened by 6 bases and J by 0 bases, with 6 bases between the two germline ends. The CDR3 coding sequence is TGTGCCAGCAGGGAGGGCTCTGGAAACACCATATATTTT. The encoded protein is CASREGSGNTIYF.

The chain joins TRBV5-6 to TRBJ1-1, with D hard to call. The CDR3 is 13 residues long. V lost 3 bases and J lost 10, with 16 bases in between. Germline CDR1 is SGHDT and CDR2 is YYEEEE. The CDR3 sequence is CASSYGVNLGAFF. DNA for the CDR3: TGTGCCAGCAGCTACGGGGTCAACCTAGGAGCTTTCTTT.

J is TRBJ1-2 and V is TRBV29-1; tentative D call: TRBD1 (5 bases). This CDR3 contains 17 residues. The V end lost 0 bases, the J end lost 1 base, and 18 bases lay between the germline ends. Germline CDR1 SQVTM, CDR2 ANQGSEA. CDR3 DNA sequence: TGCAGCGTTGAAGATCCGACAGCGAGGATCGTTAACTATGGCTACACCTTC. This sequence encodes CSVEDPTARIVNYGYTF.

This chain joins TRBV3-1 (or the pseudogene TRBV3-2) and TRBJ2-3; 8 positions agree with TRBD1. J lost 4 bases, V lost 3 bases, and 6 bases had no gene match. There are 15 residues in the CDR3. Germline V gene lookup returns CDR1 LGHDT and CDR2 YNNKEL (reference sequence). The chain's CDR3 is CASSHRGRISDTQYF. CDR3 nucleotide sequence: TGTGCCAGCAGCCACAGGGGGCGTATTTCAGATACGCAGTATTTT.

The V and J genes are TRBV21-1 and TRBJ2-7; whether TRBD2, the table's D call, matches the DNA was not checked. TRBV21-1 is described as a pseudogene. The CDR3 extends over 16 amino acids. The CDR3 sequence is CASSKGKGGIGYEQYF. Written as DNA, the CDR3 is TGTGCCAGCAGCAAAGGCAAAGGCGGGATAGGCTACGAGCAGTACTTC.

The V and J genes are TRBV28 and TRBJ2-7; no clear D. This CDR3 is 12 amino acids long. V was cut by 6 bases and J by 7 bases, with 13 bases left in between. CDR1 and CDR2 (germline): MDHEN, SYDVKM. CDR3 protein: CASSYTVREQYF. The CDR3 DNA follows: TGTGCCAGCAGCTATACAGTTAGGGAGCAGTACTTC.

The chain joins TRBV9 to TRBJ2-2, with TRBD1 matching 7 bases. Germline loops: CDR1 SGDLS, CDR2 YYNGEE. The CDR3 is made up of 15 amino acids. J gave up 3 bases and V 4 bases, and 6 bases lay outside the gene matches. CDR3: CASSLSGQYTGELFF. CDR3 in DNA: TGTGCCAGCAGCCTATCGGGACAGTACACCGGGGAGCTGTTTTTT.

This chain uses TRBV28 with TRBJ1-1; no clear D gene. V dropped 4 bases and J dropped 2 bases, with 5 bases sitting between them. The CDR3 length is 12 residues. Germline lookup yields CDR1 MDHEN and CDR2 SYDVKM. The CDR3 DNA sequence: TGTGCCAGCAGTTCCCGTAACACTGAAGCTTTCTTT. Its translation is CASSSRNTEAFF.

This clone was seen only once. The chain is built from TRBV6-2 or TRBV6-3 and TRBJ2-7, with TRBD2 identical over 12 bases. CDR1 is MNHEY, CDR2 SVGEGT, per germline. The CDR3 covers 20 residues. Trimming took 0 bases from V and 0 from J; bases not matched to a gene: 12. The CDR3 region is CASSYSLRGLAGPDSYEQYF. CDR3 coding DNA: TGTGCCAGCAGTTACTCGCTTAGGGGACTAGCGGGCCCAGACTCCTACGAGCAGTACTTC.

The V gene is TRBV28, the J gene TRBJ2-3, with 11 bases lining up with TRBD2. The CDR3 length is 16 residues. Germline CDR1 is MDHEN and CDR2 is SYDVKM. The V and J ends lost 5 bases and 6 bases, in that order; junction bases with no gene match: 10. The CDR3 DNA reads as TGTGCCAGCAGTCCCCACGGGACTAGCGGACTTGATACGCAGTATTTT. It yields the protein CASSPHGTSGLDTQYF.

This clone was counted once. The gene calls are TRBV5-1 and TRBJ2-7, with TRBD2 matching over 14 bases. The V gene end was trimmed by 0 bases and the J gene end by 2 bases; junction bases not matched to a gene: 1. The CDR3 consists of 16 residues. Germline V lookup: CDR1 SGHRS, CDR2 YFSETQ. In DNA, the CDR3 is TGCGCCAGCAGCTTGGGGACTAGCGGGAGGCCCTACGAGCAGTACTTC. Protein product: CASSLGTSGRPYEQYF.

This clone appeared a few times. V is TRBV5-4 and J is TRBJ2-7; TRBD1 aligns across 7 bases. This CDR3 contains 14 residues. Germline CDR1 is SGHNT and CDR2 is YYREEE (reference sequence). The V and J ends lost 4 bases and 3 bases, in that order; junction bases with no gene match: 7. CDR3 in amino acids: CASSTRDSNYEQYF. The CDR3 bases are TGTGCCAGCAGCACCCGGGACAGCAACTACGAGCAGTACTTC.

The chain carries TRBV7-6 and TRBJ2-2; 16 bases match TRBD2. With 5 bases clipped from V and 3 bases from J, the junction kept 6 bases outside the gene matches. Germline CDR1 SGHVS, CDR2 FNYEAQ. This CDR3 contains 18 residues. This CDR3 reads CASSKGLAGGPDTGELFF. Written as DNA, the CDR3 is TGTGCCAGCAGCAAGGGACTAGCGGGAGGGCCGGACACCGGGGAGCTGTTTTTT.

The chain combines TRBV5-6 with TRBJ2-3; maybe TRBD2 (5 bases). V was trimmed by 0 bases and J by 1 base, leaving 12 bases between them. The CDR3 totals 16 residues. The germline gives CDR1 SGHDT, CDR2 YYEEEE. CDR3 sequence (DNA): TGTGCCAGCAGCTTGGAACCGGGGTCCCGCACAGATACGCAGTATTTT. Translated: CASSLEPGSRTDTQYF.

The chain joins TRBV9 to TRBJ2-1; tentative D call: TRBD2 (5 bases). CDR1 is SGDLS and CDR2 is YYNGEE in the germline V gene. CDR3 size: 16 residues. V was pared by 3 bases and J by 4 bases, with 17 bases between. As DNA, the CDR3 is TGTGCCAGCAGCGCGGGGTCTAGCCCTCCGTACAATGAGCAGTTCTTC. It specifies CASSAGSSPPYNEQFF.

The rearrangement joins TRBV28 to TRBJ2-1; 8 bases are a match to TRBD2. The V and J ends lost 3 bases and 4 bases, in that order; junction bases with no gene match: 8. The length of the CDR3 is 16 residues. CDR1 is MDHEN and CDR2 is SYDVKM in the germline V gene. The CDR3 coding sequence is TGTGCCAGCAGTTTCCTGACTAGCGCAGGATACAATGAGCAGTTCTTC. Translation gives CASSFLTSAGYNEQFF. Based on the CDR3 plus reference TRBV28 and TRBJ2-1, the full variable domain is DVKVTQSSRYLVKRTGEKVFLECVQDMDHENMFWYRQDPGLGLRLIYFSYDVKMKEKGDIPEGYSVSREKKERFSLILESASTNQTSMYLCASSFLTSAGYNEQFFGPGTRLTVL.

In DNA form, the CDR3 reads TGTGCCAGCAGTCGACAGTCAGGCAGTAACTATGGCTACACCTTC. Translated: CASSRQSGSNYGYTF. The chain has TRBV28 and TRBJ1-2, with a tentative D call TRBD1 (5 bases). Trimming took 5 bases from V and 1 from J, leaving 14 bases between them. Germline V lookup: CDR1 MDHEN, CDR2 SYDVKM. The CDR3 extends over 15 amino acids.

The V call is TRBV7-6, the J call TRBJ2-2, with D maybe TRBD1 (5 bases). Looked up from germline, CDR1 is SGHVS and CDR2 is FNYEAQ. The CDR3 is made up of 15 amino acids. The ends were cut back, 5 bases at V and 5 bases at J, with 15 bases in the middle. CDR3 in DNA: TGTGCCAGCAGCGAGACAGAGGTGGGGACCGGGGAGCTGTTTTTT. It encodes CASSETEVGTGELFF.

Only a few counts were recorded for this clone. This sequence joins TRBV19 and TRBJ1-5; 12 bases fit TRBD1. Germline assignment: CDR1 LNHDA and CDR2 SQIVND (reference sequence). CDR3 size: 19 residues. V lost 10 bases and J lost 6; bases outside the gene matches: 22. The CDR3 DNA follows: TGTGCCACTCCCTCCCTATTGGGGACAGGGGGCGAAGGGGGTCAGCCCCAGCATTTT. This translates into CATPSLLGTGGEGGQPQHF.

This clone was counted once. The chain joins TRBV19 to TRBJ2-7, with 7 bases aligning to TRBD2. V trimming: 1 base; J trimming: 6 bases; junction bases outside the gene matches: 6. This CDR3 contains 14 residues. Germline V CDR1 and CDR2: LNHDA, SQIVND (reference sequence). CDR3 sequence reads: CASSIGNQRGEQYF. Here the CDR3 DNA reads TGTGCCAGTAGTATAGGAAACCAGCGGGGCGAGCAGTACTTC.

Only a few counts were recorded for this clone. The chain uses TRBV4-2 and TRBJ2-7; 11 bases are shared with TRBD2. The CDR3 has 15 amino acids. Germline V gene data show CDR1 as LGHNA and CDR2 as YNFKEQ. V was clipped by 4 bases and J by 2 bases; unmatched bases: 4. The CDR3 reads CASSLGTSGTYEQYF. The CDR3, as DNA: TGTGCCAGCAGCCTAGGGACTAGCGGAACCTACGAGCAGTACTTC.

The chain links TRBV5-1 to TRBJ2-5, with D perhaps TRBD1 (5 bases). Germline V CDR1 and CDR2: SGHRS, YFSETQ. This CDR3 is 15 amino acids long. The V end lost 4 bases, the J end lost 1 base, and 14 bases lay between the germline ends. DNA of the CDR3: TGCGCCAGCAGCGCCGGGCCTGACAGCCAAGAGACCCAGTACTTC. Protein product: CASSAGPDSQETQYF.